This record concerns one T cell receptor beta chain sequence. This clone was recorded only once. Its antigen is not yet known. No much larger clonotype is one base removed from it; base qualities were not supplied. The immunoSEQ Assay, a bias-controlled multiplex PCR, was used to amplify TCRbeta CDR3 regions from genomic DNA. In the source study's methods: Within the assay, amplification of reference gene primers was used to estimate how many nucleated cells each sample contained. To quantify the absolute abundance of each unique TCRbeta CDR3 rearrangement, sequence reads were collapsed and filtered. Productive Simpson clonality was computed per sample as the square root of Simpson's diversity index over productive rearrangements. In its TCRdb copy, this immuneACCESS table keeps in-frame sequences only and misses some clones. Where compared with another copy, unresolved V genes explain less than half of these, and the others have no known cause. V, J and clone size reflect that table, while D and trimming were determined from the DNA. The sample profile shows about 160,000 clones; approximately 88% of them were found once. Roughly 9.1% of the sample rests with the top ten.

This entry belongs to a study of blood T cell repertoires in COVID-19 (TCRdb year 2020). Background on the whole study: Samples from collaborators originated in the United States, Italy and Spain and spanned both the acute and convalescent phases of COVID-19. The material from the prospective study consisted of cDNA or gDNA derived from T cells, B-cell-depleted T cells, or PBMCs. Subjects who had been exposed to COVID-19, were actively infected with it, or had recovered from it provided the deeply sampled blood TCRbeta repertoires that made up the dataset. The repertoires were released in a freely available public database meant as a resource for research on the immune response to SARS-CoV-2. The samples were drawn from the first 160 participants of the ongoing ImmuneRACE study and from 1,254 subjects provided by 6 global collaborators. A de-identified subject ID, COVID-19 status, age in years and sex were almost always included in the sample metadata. Where HLA class I and class II types were available, the types were taken from metadata supplied by the sample provider, not from assay-based typing.

What the study reported, not specific to this receptor: Clinical and demographic metadata were provided uncurated, with the amount varying by source and participant.

The collaborating institutions used their own protocols to collect whole blood in K2EDTA tubes. For TCRbeta analysis, collaborator samples were shipped as frozen whole blood, as isolated PBMCs, or as DNA extracted from either sample type. Including cysteine and phenylalanine, the CDR3 has 15 amino acids. This entry keeps only the CDR3 DNA: 45 bases, framed from base 1. From the germline V gene, CDR1 is MGHDK and CDR2 is SYGVNS. V gives up 4 bases and J gives up 0 bases, and the segment between their germline ends measures 7 bases. The rearranged segments are TRBV25-1 and TRBJ1-6; TRBD1 is a possible D gene, resting on 5 matching bases. This TCR derives from a woman over 75 with active or convalescent COVID-19. The sequenced material came from peripheral blood. The DNA reads TGTGCCAGCAGTGTAGACAGCTCCTATAATTCACCCCTCCACTTT. It translates as CASSVDSSYNSPLHF.